The clone carrying this T cell receptor beta chain was found a few times. Antigen specificity is unknown. This specimen belongs to a study of T cells after yellow fever vaccination. Study results and caveats: Secondary responses were weaker yet peaked faster, day 5 versus 15.

5'RACE template switching produced TCR cDNA carrying a universal primer site and UMIs. TCRdb re-analysed the 5' RACE reads in MiXCR, keeping a single row per CDR3 protein. The sample has hundreds of thousands of distinct CDR3 sequences; more than 9% are singletons. This sample comprised PBMCs, obtained on the day of the yellow fever booster vaccination. The TCR was taken from a man between 25 and 39 years old who received the YFV17D yellow fever vaccine.

The CDR3 loop reads CAIRGTGEETQYF. CDR3 nucleotides: TGTGCCATCAGGGGGACAGGGGAAGAGACCCAGTACTTC. The genes are TRBV10-3 and TRBJ2-5; TRBD1 aligns across 10 bases. V was pared by 6 bases and J by 3 bases, with 1 base of the junction left unmatched. This CDR3 has 13 residues. Germline lookup yields CDR1 ENHRY and CDR2 SYGVKD.